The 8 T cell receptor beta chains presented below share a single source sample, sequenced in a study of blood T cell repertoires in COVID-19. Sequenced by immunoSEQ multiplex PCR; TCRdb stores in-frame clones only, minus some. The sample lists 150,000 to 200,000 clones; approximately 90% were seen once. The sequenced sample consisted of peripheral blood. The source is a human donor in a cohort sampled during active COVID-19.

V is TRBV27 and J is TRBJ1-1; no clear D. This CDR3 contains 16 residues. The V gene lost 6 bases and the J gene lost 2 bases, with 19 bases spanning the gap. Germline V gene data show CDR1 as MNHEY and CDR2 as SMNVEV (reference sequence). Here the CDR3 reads CASSFQPGERNTEAFF. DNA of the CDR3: TGTGCCAGCAGCTTTCAGCCCGGAGAGCGCAACACTGAAGCTTTCTTT.

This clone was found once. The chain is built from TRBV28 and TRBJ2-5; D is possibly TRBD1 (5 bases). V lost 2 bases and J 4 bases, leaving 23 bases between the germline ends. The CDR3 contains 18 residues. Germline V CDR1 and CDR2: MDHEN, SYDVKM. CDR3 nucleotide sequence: TGTGCCAGCAGTTTAATGTTTCAGGGTCGTTTAGAGGCAGAGACCCAGTACTTC. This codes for CASSLMFQGRLEAETQYF.

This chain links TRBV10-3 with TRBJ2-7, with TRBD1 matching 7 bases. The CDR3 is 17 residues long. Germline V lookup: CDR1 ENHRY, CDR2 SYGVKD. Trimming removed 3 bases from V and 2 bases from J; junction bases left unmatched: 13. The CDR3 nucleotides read TGTGCCATCAGTGATCTATTAAGAACAGGGGCCCCCTACGAGCAGTACTTC. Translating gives CAISDLLRTGAPYEQYF.

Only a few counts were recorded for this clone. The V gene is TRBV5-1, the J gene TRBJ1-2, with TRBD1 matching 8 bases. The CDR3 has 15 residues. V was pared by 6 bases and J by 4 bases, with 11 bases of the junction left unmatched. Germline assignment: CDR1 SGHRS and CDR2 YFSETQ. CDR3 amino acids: CASTFGAGGSYGYTF. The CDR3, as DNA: TGCGCCAGCACCTTTGGGGCAGGGGGCTCCTATGGCTACACCTTC.

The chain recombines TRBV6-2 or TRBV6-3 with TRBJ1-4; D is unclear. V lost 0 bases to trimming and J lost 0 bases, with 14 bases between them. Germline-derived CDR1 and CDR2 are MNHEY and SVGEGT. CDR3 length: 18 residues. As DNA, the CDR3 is TGTGCCAGCAGTTACTCGAGCCGACTCGGAGCAACTAATGAAAAACTGTTTTTT. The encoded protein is CASSYSSRLGATNEKLFF.

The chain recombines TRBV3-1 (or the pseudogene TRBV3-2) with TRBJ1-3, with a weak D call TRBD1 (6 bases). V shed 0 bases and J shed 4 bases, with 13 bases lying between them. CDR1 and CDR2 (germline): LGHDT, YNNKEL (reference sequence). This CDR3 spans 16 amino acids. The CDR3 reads CASSQDSTGIGNTIYF. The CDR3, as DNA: TGTGCCAGCAGCCAAGATTCCACAGGGATAGGAAACACCATATATTTT.

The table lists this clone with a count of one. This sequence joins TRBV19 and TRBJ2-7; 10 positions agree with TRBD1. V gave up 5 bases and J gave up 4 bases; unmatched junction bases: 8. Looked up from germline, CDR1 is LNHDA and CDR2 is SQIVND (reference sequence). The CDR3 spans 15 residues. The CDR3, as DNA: TGTGCCAGTAGTGGACCCGGGACAGGGGATTACGAGCAGTACTTC. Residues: CASSGPGTGDYEQYF.

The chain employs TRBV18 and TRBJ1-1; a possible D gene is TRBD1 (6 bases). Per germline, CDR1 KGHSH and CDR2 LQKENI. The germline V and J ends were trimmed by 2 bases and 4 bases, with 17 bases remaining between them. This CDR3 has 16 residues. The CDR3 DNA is TGTGCCAGCTCACCATCCGGGAGGGGGATTAGCACTGAAGCTTTCTTT. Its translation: CASSPSGRGISTEAFF.